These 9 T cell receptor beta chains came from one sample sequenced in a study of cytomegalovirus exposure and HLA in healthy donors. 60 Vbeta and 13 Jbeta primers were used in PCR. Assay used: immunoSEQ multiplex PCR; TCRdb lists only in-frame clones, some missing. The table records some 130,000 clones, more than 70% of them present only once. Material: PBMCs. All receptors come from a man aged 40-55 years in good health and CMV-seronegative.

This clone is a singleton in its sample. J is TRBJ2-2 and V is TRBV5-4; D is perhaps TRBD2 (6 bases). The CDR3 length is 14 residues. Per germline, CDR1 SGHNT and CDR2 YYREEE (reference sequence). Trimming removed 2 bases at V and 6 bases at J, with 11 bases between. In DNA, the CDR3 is TGTGCCAGCAGCTTACCAGGGAGGCCCGGGGAGCTGTTTTTT. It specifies CASSLPGRPGELFF. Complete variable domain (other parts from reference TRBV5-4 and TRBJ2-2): ETGVTQSPTHLIKTRGQQVTLRCSSQSGHNTVSWYQQALGQGPQFIFQYYREEENGRGNFPPRFSGLQFPNYSSELNVNALELDDSALYLCASSLPGRPGELFFGEGSRLTVL.

The CDR3 protein is CASSPRGLDEQFF. In DNA, the CDR3 is TGTGCCAGCTCACCACGAGGCCTTGATGAGCAGTTCTTC. The chain has TRBV18 and TRBJ2-1, with unresolved D. The ends were cut back, 1 base at V and 8 bases at J, with 9 bases in the middle. The CDR3 runs 13 residues. In germline, CDR1 is KGHSH, CDR2 LQKENI. Combining the CDR3 with reference TRBV18 and TRBJ2-1 gives the whole variable domain NAGVMQNPRHLVRRRGQEARLRCSPMKGHSHVYWYRQLPEEGLKFMVYLQKENIIDESGMPKERFSAEFPKEGPSILRIQQVVRGDSAAYFCASSPRGLDEQFFGPGTRLTVL.

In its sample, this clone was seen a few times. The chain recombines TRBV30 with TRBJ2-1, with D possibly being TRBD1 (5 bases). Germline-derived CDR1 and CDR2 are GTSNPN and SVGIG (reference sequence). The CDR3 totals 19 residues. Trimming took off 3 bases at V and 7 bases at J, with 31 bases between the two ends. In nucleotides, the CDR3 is TGTGCCTGGAGCGTCGATCGCGACAAGGGGTTGATGAGAAGAAATGAGCAGTTCTTC. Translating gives CAWSVDRDKGLMRRNEQFF.

The CDR3 reads CASSITARATYGYTF. For the CDR3, the DNA is TGTGCCAGTAGTATAACAGCCCGAGCCACCTATGGCTACACCTTC. The V and J genes are TRBV19 and TRBJ1-2, with unresolved D. Germline V gene lookup returns CDR1 LNHDA and CDR2 SQIVND (reference sequence). There are 15 residues in the CDR3. Trimming took 2 bases from V and 4 from J, leaving 14 bases between them.

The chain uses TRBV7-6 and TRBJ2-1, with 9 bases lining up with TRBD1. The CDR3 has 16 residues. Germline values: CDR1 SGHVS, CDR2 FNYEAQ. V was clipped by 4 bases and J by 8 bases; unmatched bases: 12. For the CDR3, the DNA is TGTGCCAGCAGCTCGGTCCCGGACAGGGGTAGGGATGAGCAGTTCTTC. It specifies CASSSVPDRGRDEQFF. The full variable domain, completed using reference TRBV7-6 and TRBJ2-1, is GAGVSQSPRYKVTKRGQDVALRCDPISGHVSLYWYRQALGQGPEFLTYFNYEAQQDKSGLPNDRFSAERPEGSISTLTIQRTEQRDSAMYRCASSSVPDRGRDEQFFGPGTRLTVL.

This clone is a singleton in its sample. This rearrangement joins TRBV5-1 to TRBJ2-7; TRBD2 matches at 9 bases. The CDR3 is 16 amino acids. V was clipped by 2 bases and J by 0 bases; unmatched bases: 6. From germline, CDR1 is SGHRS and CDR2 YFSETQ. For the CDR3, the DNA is TGCGCCAGCAGCTTACTAGCGGGTCCTGCCTCCTACGAGCAGTACTTC. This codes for CASSLLAGPASYEQYF.

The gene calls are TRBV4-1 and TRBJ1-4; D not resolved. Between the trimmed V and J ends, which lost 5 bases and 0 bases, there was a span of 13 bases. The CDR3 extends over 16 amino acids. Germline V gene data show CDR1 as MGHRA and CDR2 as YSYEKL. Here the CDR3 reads CASSKAFVATNEKLFF. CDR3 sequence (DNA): TGCGCCAGCAGCAAAGCGTTCGTTGCAACTAATGAAAAACTGTTTTTT.

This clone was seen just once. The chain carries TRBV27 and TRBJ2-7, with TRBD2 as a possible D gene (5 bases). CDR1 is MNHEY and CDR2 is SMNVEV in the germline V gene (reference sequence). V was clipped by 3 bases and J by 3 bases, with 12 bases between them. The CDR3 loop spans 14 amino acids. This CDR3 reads CASSFRLTLYEQYF. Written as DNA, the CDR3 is TGTGCCAGCAGTTTCCGACTAACCCTCTACGAGCAGTACTTC.

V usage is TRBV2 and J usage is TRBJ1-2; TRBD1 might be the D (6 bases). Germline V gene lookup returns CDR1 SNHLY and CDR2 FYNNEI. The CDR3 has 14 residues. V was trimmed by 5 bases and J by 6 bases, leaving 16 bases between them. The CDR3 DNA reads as TGTGCCAGCAGTTCCCAGGGGCGCGGTGATGGCTACACCTTC. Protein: CASSSQGRGDGYTF.